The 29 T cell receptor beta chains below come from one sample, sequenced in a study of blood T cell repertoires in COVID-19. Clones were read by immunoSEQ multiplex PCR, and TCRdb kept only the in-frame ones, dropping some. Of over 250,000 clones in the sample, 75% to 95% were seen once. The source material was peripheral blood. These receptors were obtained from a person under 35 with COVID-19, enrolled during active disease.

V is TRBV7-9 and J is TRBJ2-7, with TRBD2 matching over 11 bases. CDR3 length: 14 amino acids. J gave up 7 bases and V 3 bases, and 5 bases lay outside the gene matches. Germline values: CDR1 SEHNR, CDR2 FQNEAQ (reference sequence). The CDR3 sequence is CASSFGASGREQYF. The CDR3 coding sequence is TGTGCCAGCAGCTTTGGGGCTAGCGGGAGGGAGCAGTACTTC.

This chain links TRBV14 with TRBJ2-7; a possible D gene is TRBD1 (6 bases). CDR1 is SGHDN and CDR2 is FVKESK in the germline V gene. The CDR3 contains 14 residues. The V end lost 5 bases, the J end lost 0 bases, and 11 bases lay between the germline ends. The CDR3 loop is CASSSQGSSYEQYF. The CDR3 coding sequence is TGTGCCAGCAGCTCGCAGGGGAGCTCCTACGAGCAGTACTTC.

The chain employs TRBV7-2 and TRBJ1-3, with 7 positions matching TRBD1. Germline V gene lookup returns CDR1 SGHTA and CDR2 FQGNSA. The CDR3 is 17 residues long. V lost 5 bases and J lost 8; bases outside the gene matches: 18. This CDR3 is CASSPRQGSSRGDTIYF. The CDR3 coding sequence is TGTGCCAGCAGCCCCCGACAGGGCTCCTCGCGAGGCGACACCATATATTTT.

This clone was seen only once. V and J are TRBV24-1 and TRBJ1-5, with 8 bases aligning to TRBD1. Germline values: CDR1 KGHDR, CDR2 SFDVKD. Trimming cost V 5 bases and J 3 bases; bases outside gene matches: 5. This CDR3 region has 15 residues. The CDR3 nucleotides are TGTGCCACCAGTGGCGGGACAGGCACCAATCAGCCCCAGCATTTT. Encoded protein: CATSGGTGTNQPQHF.

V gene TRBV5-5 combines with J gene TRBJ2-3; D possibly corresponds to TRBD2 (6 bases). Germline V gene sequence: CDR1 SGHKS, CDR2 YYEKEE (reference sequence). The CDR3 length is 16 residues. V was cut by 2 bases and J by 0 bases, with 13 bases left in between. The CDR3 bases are TGTGCCAGCAGCTTCGGGACTCTCACTAGCACAGATACGCAGTATTTT. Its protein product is CASSFGTLTSTDTQYF.

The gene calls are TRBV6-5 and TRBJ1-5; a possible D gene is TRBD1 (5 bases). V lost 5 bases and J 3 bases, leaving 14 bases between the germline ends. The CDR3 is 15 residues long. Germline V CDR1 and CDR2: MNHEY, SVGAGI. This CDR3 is CASSIRADFNQPQHF. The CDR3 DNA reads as TGTGCCAGCAGTATCAGGGCAGACTTCAATCAGCCCCAGCATTTT.

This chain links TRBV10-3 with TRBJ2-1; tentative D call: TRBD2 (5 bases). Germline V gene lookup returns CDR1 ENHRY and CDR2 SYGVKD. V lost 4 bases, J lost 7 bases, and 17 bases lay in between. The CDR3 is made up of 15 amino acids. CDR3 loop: CAISGVRDKLNEQFF. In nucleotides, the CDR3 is TGTGCCATCAGTGGGGTCCGGGATAAGTTGAATGAGCAGTTCTTC.

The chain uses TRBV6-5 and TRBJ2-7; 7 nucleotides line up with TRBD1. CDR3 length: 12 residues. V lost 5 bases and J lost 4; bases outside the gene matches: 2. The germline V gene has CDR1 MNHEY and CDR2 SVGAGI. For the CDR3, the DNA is TGTGCCAGCAGTCCACAGGGGTACGAGCAGTACTTC. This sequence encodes CASSPQGYEQYF.

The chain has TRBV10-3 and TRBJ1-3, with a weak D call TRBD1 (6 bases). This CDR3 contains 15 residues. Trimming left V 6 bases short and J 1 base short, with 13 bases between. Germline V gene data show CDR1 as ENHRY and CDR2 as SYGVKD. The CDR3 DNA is TGTGCCATCAGCTTACAGGGTACTTCTGGAAACACCATATATTTT. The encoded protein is CAISLQGTSGNTIYF.

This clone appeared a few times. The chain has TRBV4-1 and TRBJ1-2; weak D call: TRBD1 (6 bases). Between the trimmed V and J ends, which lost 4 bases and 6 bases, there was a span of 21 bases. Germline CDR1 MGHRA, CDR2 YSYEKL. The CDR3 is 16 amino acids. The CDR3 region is CASSRDQVQGRDGYTF. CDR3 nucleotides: TGCGCCAGCAGCCGCGACCAAGTCCAGGGGAGGGATGGCTACACCTTC.

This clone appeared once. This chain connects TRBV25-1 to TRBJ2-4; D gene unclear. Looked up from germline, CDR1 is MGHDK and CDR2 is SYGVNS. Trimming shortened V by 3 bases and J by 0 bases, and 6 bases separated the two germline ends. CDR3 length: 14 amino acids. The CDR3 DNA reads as TGTGCCAGCAGTGATGAGATAGCCAAAAACATTCAGTACTTC. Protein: CASSDEIAKNIQYF.

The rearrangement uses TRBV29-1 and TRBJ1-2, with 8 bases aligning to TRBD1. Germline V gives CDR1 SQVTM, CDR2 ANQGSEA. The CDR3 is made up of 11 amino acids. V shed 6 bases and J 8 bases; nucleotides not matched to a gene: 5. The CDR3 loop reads CSVTRGRGYTF. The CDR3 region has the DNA TGCAGCGTAACCAGGGGGCGAGGCTACACCTTC. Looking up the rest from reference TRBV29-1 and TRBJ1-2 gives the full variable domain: SAVISQKPSRDICQRGTSLTIQCQVDSQVTMMFWYRQQPGQSLTLIATANQGSEATYESGFVIDKFPISRPNLTFSTLTVSNMSPEDSSIYLCSVTRGRGYTFGSGTRLTVV.

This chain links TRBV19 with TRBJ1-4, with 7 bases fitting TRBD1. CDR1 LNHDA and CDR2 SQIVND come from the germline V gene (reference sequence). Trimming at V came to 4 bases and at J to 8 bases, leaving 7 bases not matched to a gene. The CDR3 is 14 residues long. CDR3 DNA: TGTGCCAGTAGTACCGGGACAGCGGCGGAAAAACTGTTTTTT. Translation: CASSTGTAAEKLFF. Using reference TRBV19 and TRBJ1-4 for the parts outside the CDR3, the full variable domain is DGGITQSPKYLFRKEGQNVTLSCEQNLNHDAMYWYRQDPGQGLRLIYYSQIVNDFQKGDIAEGYSVSREKKESFPLTVTSAQKNPTAFYLCASSTGTAAEKLFFGSGTQLSVL.

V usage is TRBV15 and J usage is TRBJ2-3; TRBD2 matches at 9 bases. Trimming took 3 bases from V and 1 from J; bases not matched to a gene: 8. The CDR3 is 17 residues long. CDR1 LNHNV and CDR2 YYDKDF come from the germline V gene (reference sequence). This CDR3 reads CATSSPSQREGTDTQYF. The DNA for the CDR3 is TGTGCCACCAGCAGCCCCTCCCAGCGGGAGGGCACAGATACGCAGTATTTT.

Written as DNA, the CDR3 is TGCGCCAGCATTGGTACCAGGGGGCGGAATGAAGCTTTCTTT. Amino acid sequence: CASIGTRGRNEAFF. This chain joins TRBV10-2 and TRBJ1-1, with TRBD1 identical over 8 bases. The CDR3 has 14 residues. From germline, CDR1 is WSHSY and CDR2 SAAADI. The V gene end was trimmed by 7 bases and the J gene end by 7 bases; junction bases not matched to a gene: 11.

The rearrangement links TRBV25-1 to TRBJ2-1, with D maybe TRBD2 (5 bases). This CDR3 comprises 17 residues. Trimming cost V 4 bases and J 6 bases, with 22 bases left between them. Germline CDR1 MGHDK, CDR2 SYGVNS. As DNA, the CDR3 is TGTGCCAGCAGTGCTGCCTCCCGGGAAGGTACCGTCAATGAGCAGTTCTTC. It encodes CASSAASREGTVNEQFF.

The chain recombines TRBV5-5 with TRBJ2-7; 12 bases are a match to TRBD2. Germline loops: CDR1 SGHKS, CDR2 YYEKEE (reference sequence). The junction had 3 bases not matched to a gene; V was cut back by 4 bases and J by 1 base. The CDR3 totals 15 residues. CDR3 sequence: CASSPGLAGSYEQYF. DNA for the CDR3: TGTGCCAGCAGCCCAGGACTAGCGGGGTCCTACGAGCAGTACTTC.

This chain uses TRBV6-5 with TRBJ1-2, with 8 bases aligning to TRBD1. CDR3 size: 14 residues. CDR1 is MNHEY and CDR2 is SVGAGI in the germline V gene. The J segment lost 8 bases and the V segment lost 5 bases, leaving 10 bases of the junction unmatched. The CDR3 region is CASSQRWAGGGYTF. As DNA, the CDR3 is TGTGCCAGCAGTCAAAGGTGGGCAGGGGGCGGCTACACCTTC.

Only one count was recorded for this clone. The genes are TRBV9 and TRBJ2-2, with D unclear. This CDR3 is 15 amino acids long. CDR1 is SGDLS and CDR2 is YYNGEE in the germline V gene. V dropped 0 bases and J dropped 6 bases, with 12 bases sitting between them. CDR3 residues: CASSVESGVPGELFF. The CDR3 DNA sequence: TGTGCCAGCAGCGTAGAATCCGGAGTTCCCGGGGAGCTGTTTTTT.

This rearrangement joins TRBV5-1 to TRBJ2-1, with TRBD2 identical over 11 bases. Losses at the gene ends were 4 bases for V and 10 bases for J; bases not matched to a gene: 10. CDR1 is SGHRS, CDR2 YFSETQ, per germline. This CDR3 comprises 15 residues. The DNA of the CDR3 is TGCGCCAGCAGCATGGTAGCGGGAGGGCTAGAGGAGCAGTTCTTC. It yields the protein CASSMVAGGLEEQFF.

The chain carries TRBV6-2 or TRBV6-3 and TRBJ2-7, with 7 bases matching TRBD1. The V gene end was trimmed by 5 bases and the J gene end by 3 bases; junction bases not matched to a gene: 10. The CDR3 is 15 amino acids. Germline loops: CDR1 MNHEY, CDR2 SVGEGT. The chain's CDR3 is CASSPLRDSHYEQYF. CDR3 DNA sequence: TGTGCCAGCAGTCCGTTAAGGGACAGCCACTACGAGCAGTACTTC.

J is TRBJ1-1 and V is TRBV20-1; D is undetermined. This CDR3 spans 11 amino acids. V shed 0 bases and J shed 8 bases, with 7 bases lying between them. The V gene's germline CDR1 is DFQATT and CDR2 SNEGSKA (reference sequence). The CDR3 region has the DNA TGCAGTGCTAGAGATCGTGCGGAAGCTTTCTTT. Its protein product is CSARDRAEAFF.

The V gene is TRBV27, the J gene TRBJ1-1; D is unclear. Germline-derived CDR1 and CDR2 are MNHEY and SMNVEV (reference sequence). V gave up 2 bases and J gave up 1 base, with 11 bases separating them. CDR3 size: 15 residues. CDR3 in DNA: TGTGCCAGCAGTTTAGGCGGGGTGCCGAACACTGAAGCTTTCTTT. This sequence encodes CASSLGGVPNTEAFF.

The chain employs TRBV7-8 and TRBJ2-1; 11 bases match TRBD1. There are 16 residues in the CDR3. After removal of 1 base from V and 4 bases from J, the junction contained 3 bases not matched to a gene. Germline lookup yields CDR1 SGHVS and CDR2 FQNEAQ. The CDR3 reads CASSLGGTGGYNEQFF. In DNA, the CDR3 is TGTGCCAGCAGCTTAGGGGGGACAGGGGGTTACAATGAGCAGTTCTTC.

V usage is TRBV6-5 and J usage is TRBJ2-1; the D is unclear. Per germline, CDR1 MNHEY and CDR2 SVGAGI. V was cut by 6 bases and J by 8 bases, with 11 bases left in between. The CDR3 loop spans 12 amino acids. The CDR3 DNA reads TGTGCCAGCAGGCCTTCTTGGCATGAGCAGTTCTTC. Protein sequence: CASRPSWHEQFF.

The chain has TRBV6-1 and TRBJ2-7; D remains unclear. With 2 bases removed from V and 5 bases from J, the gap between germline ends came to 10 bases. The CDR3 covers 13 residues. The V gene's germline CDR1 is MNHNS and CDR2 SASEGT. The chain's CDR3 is CASSEPLLDEQYF. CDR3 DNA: TGTGCCAGCAGTGAACCCCTCCTCGACGAGCAGTACTTC.

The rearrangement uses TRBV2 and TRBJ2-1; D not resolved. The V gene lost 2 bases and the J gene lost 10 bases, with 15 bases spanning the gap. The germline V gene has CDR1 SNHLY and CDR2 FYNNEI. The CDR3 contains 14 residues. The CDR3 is CASSETHPIREQFF. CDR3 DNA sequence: TGTGCCAGCAGTGAAACCCACCCCATACGGGAGCAGTTCTTC.

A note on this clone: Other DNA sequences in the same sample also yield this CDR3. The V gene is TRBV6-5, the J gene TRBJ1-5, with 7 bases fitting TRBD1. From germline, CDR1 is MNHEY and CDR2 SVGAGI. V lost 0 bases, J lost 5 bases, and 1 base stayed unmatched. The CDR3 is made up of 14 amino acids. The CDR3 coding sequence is TGTGCCAGCAGTTACTCCAGGGGGGATCAGCCCCAGCATTTT. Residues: CASSYSRGDQPQHF.

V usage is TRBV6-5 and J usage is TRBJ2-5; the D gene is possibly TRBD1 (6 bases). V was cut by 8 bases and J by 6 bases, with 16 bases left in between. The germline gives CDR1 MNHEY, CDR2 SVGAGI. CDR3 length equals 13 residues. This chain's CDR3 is CASFNSGTQTQYF. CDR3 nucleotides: TGTGCCAGCTTCAATTCCGGGACACAGACCCAGTACTTC.